This record looks at one T cell receptor (beta chain) sequence and its context. Its antigen is still unknown. The data were taken from a study of T cells expressing NK-cell markers (TCRdb year 2020). Regarding the complete study: TCR beta-chain repertoires were profiled in sorted CD3+CD56+NKG2C+, CD3+CD56+NKG2C- and CD3+CD56-NKG2C+ T-cell subsets from several donors. Of the eight sequenced donors, seven were found to be HCMV-seropositive and one was found to be HCMV-seronegative. Sequencing of the libraries produced 2 x 150 bp reads on Illumina HiSeq 2000/2500, MiSeq or NextSeq. Randomly selected healthy volunteers, three men and five women, were used as the eight sequenced donors. Paper-wide results and their limitations: It remained unclear whether the expanded NKG2C-expressing T cell clones were specific for HCMV antigens. For five or six donors, the dominant CD3+CD56+NKG2C+ clonotypes were among the top 10 CD8+ clonotypes and accounted for about 1.0-7.5% of CD8+ T cells. Those dominant clonotypes were again the most abundant among CD3+CD56-NKG2C+ cells in a handful of donors, at about 28.3-65%.

These reads were obtained on an Illumina HiSeq 2000. 5'RACE template switching, by which a universal primer site and unique molecular identifiers were added, was used to make TCR beta cDNA libraries. cDNA synthesis was primed from the TCR beta constant segment and was followed by two successive PCR amplification steps. The study's processing was this. MIGEC handled demultiplexing of the reads and grouping by UMI, while MiTCR was used to assemble and quantify clonotypes. Only TCR cDNA sequences supported by at least two reads were kept to exclude erroneous sequences. The tcR package was used for downstream repertoire analysis, and clonotypes were matched across fractions by CDR3 nucleotide sequence plus V segment. VDJmatch was used to annotate antigen specificity against VDJdb, with one amino acid substitution in CDR3 allowed. Based on TCRdb reprocessing of the reads, there is one entry per CDR3 protein sequence, and DNA is missing. V and J calls and clone size were set by TCRdb, not the authors. This sample's table contains 200,000 to 300,000 distinct CDR3 sequences. The ten largest account for around 0.42% of the sample.

Reading from cysteine to phenylalanine, the CDR3 counts 14 amino acids. No DNA has been recorded. CDR1 is given as MNHEY and CDR2 as SVGEGT, both from the germline V gene. To determine HCMV serostatus, a commercial ELISA kit was used to detect HCMV-specific IgG in serum. Peripheral blood mononuclear cells were isolated from blood by Ficoll density gradient centrifugation. The specimen sequenced was blood T cells: a sorted CD56 or NKG2C T cell subset, CD4+ or CD8+ T cells, or bulk PBMC T cells (not recorded which). The clonotype originates from a man aged 18 to 35 in good health. Donor details come from another sample of the same person, matched by shared clones. The sequence links TRBV6-2 or TRBV6-3 to TRBJ2-1; TCRdb lists TRBD2, though no DNA is available to test this call. This receptor has the CDR3 CASSYLLAANEQFF.